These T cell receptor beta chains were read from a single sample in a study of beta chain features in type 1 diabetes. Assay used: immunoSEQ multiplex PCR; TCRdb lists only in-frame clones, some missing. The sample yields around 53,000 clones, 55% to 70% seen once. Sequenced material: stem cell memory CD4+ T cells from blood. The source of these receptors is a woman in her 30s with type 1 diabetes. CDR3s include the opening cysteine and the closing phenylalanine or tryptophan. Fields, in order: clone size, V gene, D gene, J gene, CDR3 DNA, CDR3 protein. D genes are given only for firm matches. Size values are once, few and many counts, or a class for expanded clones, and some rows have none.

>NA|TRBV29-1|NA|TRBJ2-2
TGCAGCGTAGGACATGTTGTTGGGGAGCTGTTTTTT
CSVGHVVGELFF
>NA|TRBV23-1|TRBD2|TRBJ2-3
TGCGCCAGCAGTCAACCCACTAGCGGAGGGGATACGCAGTATTTT
CASSQPTSGGDTQYF
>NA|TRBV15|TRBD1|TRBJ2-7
TGTGCCACCAGCGTCCTGGACAGGGCCTCCTACGAGCAGTACTTC
CATSVLDRASYEQYF
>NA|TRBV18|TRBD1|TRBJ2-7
TGTGCCAGCTCACCGGGGACAGGGAGTGACTACGAGCAGTACTTC
CASSPGTGSDYEQYF
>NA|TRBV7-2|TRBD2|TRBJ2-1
TGTGCCAGCAGCCGTAGCGGGGGCTCCTACAATGAGCAGTTCTTC
CASSRSGGSYNEQFF
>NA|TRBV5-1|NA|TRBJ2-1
TGCGCCAGCAGCTTGACAGGAGCCTCCTACAATGAGCAGTTCTTC
CASSLTGASYNEQFF
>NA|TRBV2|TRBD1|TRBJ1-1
TGTGCCAGCACCCCTCAGGGACAGCCGAACACTGAAGCTTTCTTT
CASTPQGQPNTEAFF
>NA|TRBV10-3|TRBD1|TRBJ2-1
TGTGCCATCAGTGAAGCACAGGGGACCAATGAGCAGTTCTTC
CAISEAQGTNEQFF
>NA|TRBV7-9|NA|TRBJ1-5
TGTGCCAGCAGCTTGGGGGGATGGAATCAGCCCCAGCATTTT
CASSLGGWNQPQHF
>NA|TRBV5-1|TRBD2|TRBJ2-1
TGCGCCAGCAGCTTTGCTCCGGGACTAGCGGGGGACAATGAGCAGTTCTTC
CASSFAPGLAGDNEQFF
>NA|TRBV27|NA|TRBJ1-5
TGTGCCAGCAGTTTATATGGGCGACAGGCAAATCAGCCCCAGCATTTT
CASSLYGRQANQPQHF
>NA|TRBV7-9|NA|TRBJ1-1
TGTGCCAGCAGCTTAGTTTTGGGCGAAGCTTTCTTT
CASSLVLGEAFF
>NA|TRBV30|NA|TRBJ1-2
TGTGCCTGGAGTATAGAGGCGCAGTCCTATGGCTACACCTTC
CAWSIEAQSYGYTF
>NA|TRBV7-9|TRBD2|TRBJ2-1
TGTGCCAGCAGCTTAGTGACTAGCGGGACGGGAAATGAGCAGTTCTTC
CASSLVTSGTGNEQFF
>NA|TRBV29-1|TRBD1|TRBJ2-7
TGCAGCGTTCAGGGGGTGACCCGGCCCGACTCATACGAGCAGTACTTC
CSVQGVTRPDSYEQYF
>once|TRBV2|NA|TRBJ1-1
TGTGCCAGCGAGGGTGAGGTGGACACTGAAGCTTTCTTT
CASEGEVDTEAFF
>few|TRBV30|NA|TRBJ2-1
TGTGCCTGGAGTCCCCTGATGGGGCAGGGGGAGCAGTTCTTC
CAWSPLMGQGEQFF
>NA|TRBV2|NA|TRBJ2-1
TGTGCCAGCAACGCGGGGCCCGACAATGAGCAGTTCTTC
CASNAGPDNEQFF
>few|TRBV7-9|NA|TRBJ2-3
TGTGCCAGCAGCTTCGGGGAAGATACGCAGTATTTT
CASSFGEDTQYF
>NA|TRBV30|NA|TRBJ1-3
TGTGCCTGTGGGGCAGGCCCTGGAAACACCATATATTTT
CACGAGPGNTIYF
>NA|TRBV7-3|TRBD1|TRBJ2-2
TGTGCCAGCAGAGAAACAGGGGGCAGTACCGGGGAGCTGTTTTTT
CASRETGGSTGELFF
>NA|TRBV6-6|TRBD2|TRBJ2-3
TGTGCCAGCGGAGCGGGAGGGACTTCAGATACGCAGTATTTT
CASGAGGTSDTQYF
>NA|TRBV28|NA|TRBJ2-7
TGTGCCAGCAGTCCCCATTCCCCGCGCAGGGCCGAGCAGTACTTC
CASSPHSPRRAEQYF
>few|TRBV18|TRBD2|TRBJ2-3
TGTGCCAGCTCACCGCCGGGACTAGACACAGATACGCAGTATTTT
CASSPPGLDTDTQYF
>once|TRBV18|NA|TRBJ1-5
TGTGCCAGCTCACCACGACCAGGGGACCAGCCCCAGCATTTT
CASSPRPGDQPQHF
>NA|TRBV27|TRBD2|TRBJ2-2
TGTGCCAGCAGTCTAAGGGGGACTAGCGGGAGGAGGAACACCGGGGAGCTGTTTTTT
CASSLRGTSGRRNTGELFF
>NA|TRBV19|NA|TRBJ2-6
TGTGCCAGTATCGAGGTCGGTGGGGCCAACGTCCTGACTTTC
CASIEVGGANVLTF